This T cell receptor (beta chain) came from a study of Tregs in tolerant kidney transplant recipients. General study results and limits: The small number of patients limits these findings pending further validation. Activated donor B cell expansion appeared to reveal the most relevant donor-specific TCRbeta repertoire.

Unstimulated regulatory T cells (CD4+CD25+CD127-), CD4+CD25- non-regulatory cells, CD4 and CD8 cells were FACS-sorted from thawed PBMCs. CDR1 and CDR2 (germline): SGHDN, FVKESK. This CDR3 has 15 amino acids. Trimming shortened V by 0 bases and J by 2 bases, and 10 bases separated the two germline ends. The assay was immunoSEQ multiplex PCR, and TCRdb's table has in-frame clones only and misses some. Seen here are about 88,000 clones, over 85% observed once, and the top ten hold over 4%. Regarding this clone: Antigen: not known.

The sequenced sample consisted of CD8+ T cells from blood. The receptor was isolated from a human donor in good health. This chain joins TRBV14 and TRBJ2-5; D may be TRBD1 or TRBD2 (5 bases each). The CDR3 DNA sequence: TGTGCCAGCAGCCAAGAGCGAGGGGCGCAAGAGACCCAGTACTTC. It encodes CASSQERGAQETQYF.